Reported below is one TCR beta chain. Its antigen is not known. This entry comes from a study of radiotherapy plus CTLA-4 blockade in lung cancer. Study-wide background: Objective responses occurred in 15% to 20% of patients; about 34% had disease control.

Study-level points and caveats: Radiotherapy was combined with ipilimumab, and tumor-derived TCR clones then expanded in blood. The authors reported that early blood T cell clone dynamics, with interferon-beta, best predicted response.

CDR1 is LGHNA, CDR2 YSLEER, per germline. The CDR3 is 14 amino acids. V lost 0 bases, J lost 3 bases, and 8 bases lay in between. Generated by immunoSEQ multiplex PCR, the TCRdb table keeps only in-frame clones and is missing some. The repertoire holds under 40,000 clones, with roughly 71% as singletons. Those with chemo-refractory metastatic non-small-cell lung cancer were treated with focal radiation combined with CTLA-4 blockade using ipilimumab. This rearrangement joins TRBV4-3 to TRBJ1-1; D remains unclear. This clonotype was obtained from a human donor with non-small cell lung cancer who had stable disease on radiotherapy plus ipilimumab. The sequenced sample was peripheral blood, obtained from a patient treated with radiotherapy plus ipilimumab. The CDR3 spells CASSQDGDDTEAFF. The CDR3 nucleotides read TGCGCCAGCAGCCAAGATGGGGATGACACTGAAGCTTTCTTT.